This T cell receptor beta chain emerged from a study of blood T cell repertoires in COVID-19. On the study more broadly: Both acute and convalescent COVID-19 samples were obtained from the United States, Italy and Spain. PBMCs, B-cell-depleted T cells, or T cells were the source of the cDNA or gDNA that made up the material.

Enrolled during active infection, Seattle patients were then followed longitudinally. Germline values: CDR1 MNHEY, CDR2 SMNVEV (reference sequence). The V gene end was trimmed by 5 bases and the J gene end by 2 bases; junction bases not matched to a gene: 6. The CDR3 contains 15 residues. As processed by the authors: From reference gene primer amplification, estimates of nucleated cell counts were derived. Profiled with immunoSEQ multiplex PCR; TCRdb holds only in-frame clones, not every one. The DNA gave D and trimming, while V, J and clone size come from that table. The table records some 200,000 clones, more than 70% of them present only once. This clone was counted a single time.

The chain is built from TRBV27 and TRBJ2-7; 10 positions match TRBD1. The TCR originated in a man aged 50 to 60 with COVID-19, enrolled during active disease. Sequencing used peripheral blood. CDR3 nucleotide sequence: TGTGCCAGCAGTCCGGGGACAGGGGTCACCTACGAGCAGTACTTC. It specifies CASSPGTGVTYEQYF.